This section outlines one TCR beta chain sequence together with its context. The data originate from a study of siplizumab effects on memory and regulatory T cells. Libraries were prepared by immunoSEQ multiplex PCR; TCRdb keeps only in-frame clonotypes and omits some of them. The sample yields about 100,000 clones, 85% to 95% seen once. The sequence came from a human donor in good health. The sequenced sample consisted of Tregs sorted from blood.

The CDR3 reads CASRGQGSVYEQYF. Here the CDR3 DNA reads TGTGCCAGCAGGGGTCAGGGATCGGTCTACGAGCAGTACTTC. The genes are TRBV25-1 and TRBJ2-7; a weak D match, TRBD1 (5 bases). The V end lost 6 bases, the J end lost 3 bases, and 15 bases lay between the germline ends. This CDR3 comprises 14 residues. The V gene's germline CDR1 is MGHDK and CDR2 SYGVNS.